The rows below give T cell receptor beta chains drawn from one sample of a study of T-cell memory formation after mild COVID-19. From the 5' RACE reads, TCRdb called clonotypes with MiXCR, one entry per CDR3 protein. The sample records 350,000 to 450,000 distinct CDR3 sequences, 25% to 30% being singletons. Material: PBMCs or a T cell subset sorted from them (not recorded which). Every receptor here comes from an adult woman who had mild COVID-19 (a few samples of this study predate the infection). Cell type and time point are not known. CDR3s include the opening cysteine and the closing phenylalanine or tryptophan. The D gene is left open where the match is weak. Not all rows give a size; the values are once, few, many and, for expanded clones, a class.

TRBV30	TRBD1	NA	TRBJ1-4	TGTGCCTGGAGGGGACAGCGGTATGAAAAACTGTTTTTT	CAWRGQRYEKLFF
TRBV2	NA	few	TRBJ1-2	TGTGCCAGCAGTGAAGTTGCAGGGAACTATGGCTACACCTTC	CASSEVAGNYGYTF
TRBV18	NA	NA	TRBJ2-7	TGTGCCAGCTCACCGGACAGCCCTTCCGAGCAGTACTTC	CASSPDSPSEQYF
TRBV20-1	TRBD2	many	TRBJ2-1	TGCAGTGCTAGGTCTGATGGGACTAGCGGGAGTGTTCGGTCGAGTGAGCAGTTCTTC	CSARSDGTSGSVRSSEQFF
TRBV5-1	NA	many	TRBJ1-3	TGCGCCAGCAGCTGGACCCTTCCGGGAGCGGCTCCTGGAAACACCATATATTTT	CASSWTLPGAAPGNTIYF
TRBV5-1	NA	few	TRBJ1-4	TGCGCCAGCAGCTTGGCCGGCAGGCGGGGGTTT	CASSLAGRRGF
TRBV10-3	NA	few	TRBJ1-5	TGTGCCATCAGTGAGTCCAGTCAGCCCCAGCATTTT	CAISESSQPQHF
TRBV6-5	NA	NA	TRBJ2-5	TGTGCCAGCAGTTACTGGCAGTCCAAGACCCAGTACTTC	CASSYWQSKTQYF
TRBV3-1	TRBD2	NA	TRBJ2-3	TGTGCCAGCAGCCCAGGAGCGGGAAGCCCCACAGATACGCAGTATTTT	CASSPGAGSPTDTQYF
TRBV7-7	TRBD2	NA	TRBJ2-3	TGTGCCAGCAGCGTTAGCGGGGGGGCCGGAGATACGCAGTATTTT	CASSVSGGAGDTQYF
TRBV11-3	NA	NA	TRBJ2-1	TGTGCCAGCAGCATCGGAAGGGTGTCGTTCTTC	CASSIGRVSFF
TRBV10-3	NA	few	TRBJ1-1	TGTGCCATCAGTGACGAGGGGCCGAACACTGAAGCTTTCTTT	CAISDEGPNTEAFF
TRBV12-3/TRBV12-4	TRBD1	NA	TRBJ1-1	TGTGCCAGCAGTTTGCGGGACAGGGCCGAAGCTTTCTTT	CASSLRDRAEAFF
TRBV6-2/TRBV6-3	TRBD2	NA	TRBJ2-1	TGTGCCAGTCGGCCGCTAGCGGGAGGACGCAATGAGCAGTTCTTC	CASRPLAGGRNEQFF
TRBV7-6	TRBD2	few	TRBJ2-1	TGTGCCAGCAGTCCTAGGCCCGGGACTAGCTATGAGCAGTTCTTC	CASSPRPGTSYEQFF
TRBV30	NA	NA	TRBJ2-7	TGTGCCTGGACTCTGGGTTCGAGGGAGCAGTACTTC	CAWTLGSREQYF
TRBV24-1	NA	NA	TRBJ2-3	TGTGCCACCAGTGATCTCGGGACTCCTGATACGCAGTATTTT	CATSDLGTPDTQYF
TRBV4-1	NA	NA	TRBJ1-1	TGCGCCAGCAGCCAAGTACAGGGTACAAGCACTGAAGCTTTCTTT	CASSQVQGTSTEAFF
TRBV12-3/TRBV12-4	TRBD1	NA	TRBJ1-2	TGTGCCAGCAGCTCCGACAGGGGATATGGCTACACCTTC	CASSSDRGYGYTF
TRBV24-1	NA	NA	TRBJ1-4	TGTGCCACCAGTGACAGACAGTTCTTTAATGAAAAACTGTTTTTT	CATSDRQFFNEKLFF
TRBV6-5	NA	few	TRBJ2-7	TGTGCCAGCAGTTACCGGCGCGGAGAGACAGCTTCCTACGAGCAGTACTTC	CASSYRRGETASYEQYF
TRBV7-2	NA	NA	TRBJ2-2	TGTGCCAGCAGCTTAAATCCGGGGATTGACACCGGGGAGCTGTTTTTT	CASSLNPGIDTGELFF
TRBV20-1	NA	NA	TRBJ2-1	TGCAGTGCTCGACACGACAGTCTTCCAGTCTCCTACAATGAGCAGTTCTTC	CSARHDSLPVSYNEQFF
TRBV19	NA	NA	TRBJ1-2	TGTGCCAGTAGTGGATCCTGGGGTGGCTACACCTTC	CASSGSWGGYTF
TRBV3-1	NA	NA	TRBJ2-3	TGTGCCAGCAGCTTACAGGGCGGCACAGATACGCAGTATTTT	CASSLQGGTDTQYF
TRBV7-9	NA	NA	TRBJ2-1	TGTGCCAGCAGCTCAGTAGGGGGGAGTGAGCAGTTCTTC	CASSSVGGSEQFF
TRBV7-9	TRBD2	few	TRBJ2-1	TGTGCCAGCAGGTCTAGCGGGACCTACAATGAGCAGTTCTTC	CASRSSGTYNEQFF
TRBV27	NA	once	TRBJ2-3	TGTGCCAGCAGCCAAGGACCCTCTCTCCCCACAGATACGCAGTATTTT	CASSQGPSLPTDTQYF
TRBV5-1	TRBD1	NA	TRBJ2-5	TGCGCCAGCAACCAGGGGGACCAAGAGACCCAGTACTTC	CASNQGDQETQYF
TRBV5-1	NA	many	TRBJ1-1	TGCGCCAGCAGCGCCACCCACACTGAAGCTTTCTTT	CASSATHTEAFF
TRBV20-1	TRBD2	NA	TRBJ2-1	TGCAGTGCTAGTGCCCTAACTAGCGGGAGTTGGGACAATGAGCAGTTCTTC	CSASALTSGSWDNEQFF
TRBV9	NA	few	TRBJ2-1	TGTGCCAGCAGCGTCGGTTGGGGGGGCCGTGGGAATGAGCAGTTCTTC	CASSVGWGGRGNEQFF
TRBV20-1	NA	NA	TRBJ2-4	TGCAGTGCTACCTCAGGTTCGGGGGGCGTCAAAAACATTCAGTACTTC	CSATSGSGGVKNIQYF
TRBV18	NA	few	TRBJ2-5	TGTGCCAGCTCACCTCGACTAGGAGGACAAGAGACCCAGTACTTC	CASSPRLGGQETQYF
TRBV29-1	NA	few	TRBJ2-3	TGCAGCGCCCAAGCGGCAGGGACCCGCACAGATACGCAGTATTTT	CSAQAAGTRTDTQYF
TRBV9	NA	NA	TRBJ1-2	TGTGCCAGCAGCGTAGCTACGGGCAGCTTCGGCTATGGCTACACCTTC	CASSVATGSFGYGYTF
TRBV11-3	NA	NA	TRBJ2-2	TGTGCCAGCAGCTTAGGGCACGGGGACACCGGGGAGCTGTTTTTT	CASSLGHGDTGELFF
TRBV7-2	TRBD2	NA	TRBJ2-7	TGTGCCAGCAGCGCGGGACTAGCGGTCTACGAGCAGTACTTC	CASSAGLAVYEQYF
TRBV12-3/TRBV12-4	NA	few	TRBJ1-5	TGTGCCAGCAGTTTTTGGGCGAGCAATCAGCCCCAGCATTTT	CASSFWASNQPQHF
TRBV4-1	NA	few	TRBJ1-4	TGCGCCAGCAGCCCCCTGACGGGGGGGCGAGCAACTAATGAAAAACTGTTTTTT	CASSPLTGGRATNEKLFF
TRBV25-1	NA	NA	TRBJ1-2	TGTGCCAGCAGTAAACAGGGCTATGGCTACACCTTC	CASSKQGYGYTF
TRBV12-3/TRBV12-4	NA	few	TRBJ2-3	TGTGCCTCCTCCCGGTTTGGGACAGATACGCAGTATTTT	CASSRFGTDTQYF
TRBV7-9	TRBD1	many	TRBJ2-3	TGTGCCAGCAGCCGACAGGGTTCGAGCACAGATACGCAGTATTTT	CASSRQGSSTDTQYF
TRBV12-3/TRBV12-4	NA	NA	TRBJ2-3	TGTGCCAGCAGTTTCCGACGCACTTCGGATACGCAGTATTTT	CASSFRRTSDTQYF
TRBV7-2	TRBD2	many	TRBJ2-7	TGTGCCAGCAGCTTAAGCAGGGCGGGAGGTCTCTCCTACGAGCAGTACTTC	CASSLSRAGGLSYEQYF
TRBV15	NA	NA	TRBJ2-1	TGTGCCACCAGAATCGGACGGGACAATGAGCAGTTCTTC	CATRIGRDNEQFF
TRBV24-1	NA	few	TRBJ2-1	TGTGCCACCAGTGACTACAGGGCCGTGGAATATGAGCAGTTCTTC	CATSDYRAVEYEQFF
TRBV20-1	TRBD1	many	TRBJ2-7	TGCAGTGCTAGAGATGGGCACAGGGGCCACGAGCAGTACTTC	CSARDGHRGHEQYF
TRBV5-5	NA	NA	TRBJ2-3	TGTGCCAGCAGCTTGGACCCTACGGTGGCAGATACGCAGTATTTT	CASSLDPTVADTQYF
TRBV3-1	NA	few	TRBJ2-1	TGTGCCAGCAGTCGAGTGGCGTCGCACTACAATGAGCAGTTCTTC	CASSRVASHYNEQFF
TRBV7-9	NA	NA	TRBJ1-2	TGTGCCAGCATACTTTCCGACAGGATCGGAGGAGATGGCTACACCTTC	CASILSDRIGGDGYTF
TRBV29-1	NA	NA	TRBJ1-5	TGCAGCGTTGAACCAGGGGTAGGGCAGCCCCAGCATTTT	CSVEPGVGQPQHF
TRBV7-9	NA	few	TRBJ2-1	TGTGCCAGCAGCTTAGCGGACAGTTTGATTCATTTCTTC	CASSLADSLIHFF
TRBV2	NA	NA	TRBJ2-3	TGTGCCAGCAGTGAAGAAGAACCCCTGCCGAGCACAGATACGCAGTATTTT	CASSEEEPLPSTDTQYF
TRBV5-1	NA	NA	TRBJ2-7	TGCGCCAGCAGCTTGGACGGGGGTTACGAGCAGTACTTC	CASSLDGGYEQYF
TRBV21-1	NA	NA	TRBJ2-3	TGTGCCAGCAGCAAAGGGTGCGGCGGGAGAGGTGGAGCAGATACGCAGTATTTT	CASSKGCGGRGGADTQYF
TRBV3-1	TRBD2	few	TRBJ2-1	TGTGCCAGCAGCCATATACGAGCGGGAGGGCCTGGTGAGCAGTTCTTC	CASSHIRAGGPGEQFF